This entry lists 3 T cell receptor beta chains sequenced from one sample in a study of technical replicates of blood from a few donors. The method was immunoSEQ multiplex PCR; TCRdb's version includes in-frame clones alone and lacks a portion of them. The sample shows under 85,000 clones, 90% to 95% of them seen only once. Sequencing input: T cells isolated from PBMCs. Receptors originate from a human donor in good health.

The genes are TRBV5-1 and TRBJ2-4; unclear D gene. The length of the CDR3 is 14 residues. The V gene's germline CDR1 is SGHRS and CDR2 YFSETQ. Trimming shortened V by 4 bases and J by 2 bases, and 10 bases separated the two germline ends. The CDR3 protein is CASSPEFPKNIQYF. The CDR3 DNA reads TGCGCCAGCAGCCCGGAGTTCCCCAAAAACATTCAGTACTTC.

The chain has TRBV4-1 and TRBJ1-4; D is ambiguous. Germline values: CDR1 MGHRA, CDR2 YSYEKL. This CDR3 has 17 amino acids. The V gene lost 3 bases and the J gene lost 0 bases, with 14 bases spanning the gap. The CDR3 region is CASSHPPRMATNEKLFF. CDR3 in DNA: TGCGCCAGCAGCCATCCCCCCAGAATGGCAACTAATGAAAAACTGTTTTTT.

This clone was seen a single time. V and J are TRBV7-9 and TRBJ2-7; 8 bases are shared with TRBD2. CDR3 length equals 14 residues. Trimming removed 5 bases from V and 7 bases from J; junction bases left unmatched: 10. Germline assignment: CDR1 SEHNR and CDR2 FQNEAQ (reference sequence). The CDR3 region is CASSPLAGLGEQYF. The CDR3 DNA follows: TGTGCCAGCAGCCCTTTAGCGGGACTGGGGGAGCAGTACTTC.